The 11 T cell receptor beta chains listed next were all sequenced from one sample in a study of T cell repertoires in cytomegalovirus infection. A single record per CDR3 protein comes from TCRdb applying MiXCR to the reads. The table has approximately 100,000 distinct CDR3 sequences, about a quarter seen once; the top ten hold approximately 40%. Sample: CD8+ T cells from PBMCs. The receptors originated from a human donor in good health (CMV status not recorded). Some clones in this sample may be carry-over from other donors' samples.

This clonotype was recorded many times. The chain employs TRBV7-3 and TRBJ1-1; D not resolved. The germline V and J ends were trimmed by 3 bases and 3 bases, with 8 bases remaining between them. Germline loops: CDR1 SGHTA, CDR2 FQGTGA. The CDR3 consists of 13 residues. CDR3: CASSLNSYTEAFF. The CDR3 nucleotides are TGTGCCAGCAGCTTGAACAGCTACACTGAAGCTTTCTTT.

This clonotype was observed at least ten times. DNA for the CDR3: TGTGCCAGCAGTCAGGGTACCGGGGAGCTGTTTTTT. As protein: CASSQGTGELFF. The chain combines TRBV12-3 or TRBV12-4 with TRBJ2-2; tentative D call: TRBD1 (5 bases). The CDR3 totals 12 residues. Trimming took off 5 bases at V and 5 bases at J, with 6 bases between the two ends.

This chain joins TRBV11-3 and TRBJ2-1; D tentatively fits TRBD1 or TRBD2 (7 bases each). Germline assignment: CDR1 SGHNT and CDR2 YENEEA. The V end lost 5 bases, the J end lost 1 base, and 21 bases lay between the germline ends. The CDR3 is made up of 18 amino acids. The CDR3: CASSRGGPSGASYNEQFF. In nucleotides, the CDR3 is TGTGCCAGCAGCCGAGGGGGCCCTAGCGGAGCTTCCTACAATGAGCAGTTCTTC.

This clonotype showed up just a few times. The chain carries TRBV11-2 and TRBJ1-2; D is undetermined. V lost 1 base and J lost 6, with 12 bases in between. Germline V lookup: CDR1 SGHAT, CDR2 FQNNGV. The CDR3 is 14 residues long. The DNA for the CDR3 is TGTGCCAGCAGCTTAGGGACGGGGTCCCATGGCTACACCTTC. It codes for CASSLGTGSHGYTF.

This clonotype was recorded at least ten times. V gene TRBV7-6 combines with J gene TRBJ1-1; 11 nucleotides match TRBD1. The V gene end was trimmed by 2 bases and the J gene end by 0 bases; junction bases not matched to a gene: 8. Germline values: CDR1 SGHVS, CDR2 FNYEAQ. The CDR3 runs to 18 residues. The CDR3 loop is CASSLYADRGRLNTEAFF. For the CDR3, the DNA is TGTGCCAGCAGCTTATATGCGGACAGGGGGCGACTGAACACTGAAGCTTTCTTT.

V usage is TRBV10-1 and J usage is TRBJ2-7; TRBD1 agrees at 10 bases. Unmatched junction bases numbered 6, after V lost 4 bases and J lost 3 bases. Germline CDR1 WNHNN, CDR2 SYGVQD (reference sequence). This CDR3 has 15 residues. In DNA form, the CDR3 reads TGCGCCAGCAGTGGCCCCGGGACAGGGGTCTACGAGCAGTACTTC. Protein product: CASSGPGTGVYEQYF.

This clonotype was detected many times. The V call is TRBV6-1, the J call TRBJ1-1, with unresolved D. The CDR3 has 15 residues. Germline V gene data show CDR1 as MNHNS and CDR2 as SASEGT. V was shortened by 3 bases and J by 5 bases, with 16 bases between the two germline ends. The CDR3, as DNA: TGTGCCAGCAGTGAGGACGGTCGACTCGGAACTGAAGCTTTCTTT. Amino acid sequence: CASSEDGRLGTEAFF.

The sample holds a few counts of this clonotype. This chain links TRBV4-3 with TRBJ1-1; weak D call: TRBD1 (6 bases). V gave up 3 bases and J gave up 6 bases, with 14 bases separating them. CDR3 length equals 14 residues. Looked up from germline, CDR1 is LGHNA and CDR2 is YSLEER. The CDR3 sequence is CASSQGTGGPEAFF. The CDR3 DNA reads TGCGCCAGCAGCCAGGGGACGGGGGGGCCTGAAGCTTTCTTT.

This clonotype occurred once. This may arise from a read error, as a much more abundant clone is one base away. V gene TRBV7-9 combines with J gene TRBJ2-6; no clear D. V gave up 1 base and J gave up 2 bases, with 12 bases separating them. Looked up from germline, CDR1 is SEHNR and CDR2 is FQNEAQ (reference sequence). This CDR3 has 17 amino acids. The DNA of the CDR3 is TGTGCCAGCAGCTTAGGTTGGCGGAGCCCTGGGGCCAACGTCCTGACTTTC. Its protein is CASSLGWRSPGANVLTF.

This chain connects TRBV20-1 to TRBJ2-7, with 9 bases lining up with TRBD2. From germline, CDR1 is DFQATT and CDR2 SNEGSKA (reference sequence). The junction had 13 bases not matched to a gene; V was cut back by 5 bases and J by 2 bases. This CDR3 spans 16 amino acids. The CDR3 here is CSASPVASGVTYEQYF. The CDR3 nucleotides read TGCAGTGCTTCCCCCGTCGCTAGCGGGGTCACCTACGAGCAGTACTTC.

This clonotype came up many times. Its ends do not fully match the called genes, so a read error is possible. This chain uses TRBV28 with TRBJ2-1, with 14 bases fitting TRBD2. This CDR3 contains 15 residues. Germline-derived CDR1 and CDR2 are MDHEN and SYDVKM. The CDR3 region is CASSFVGLAGALWDF. CDR3 nucleotide sequence: TGTGCCAGCAGTTTCGTGGGACTAGCGGGGGCCCTATGGGACTTC.